This T cell receptor beta chain was identified during a study of T cell repertoires in cytomegalovirus infection. Study-level background: TCR beta signatures that were public indicated CMV infection and matching HLA type. Overall study results and limits: The ex vivo response was dominated by HLA-C-restricted CMV-specific TCR beta clonotypes.

This clonotype was detected ten times or more. Its specificity is unknown. The CDR3 contains 11 residues. V lost 6 bases and J lost 3, with 4 bases in between. Germline lookup yields CDR1 MNHNS and CDR2 SASEGT. Using its own MiXCR run on the reads, TCRdb lists one record per CDR3 protein. The sample includes roughly 170,000 distinct CDR3 sequences, 20% to 25% seen only once; the top ten take 25%. Sequenced material: CD8+ T cells from cultured PBMCs, taken from culture after CMV antigen stimulation. This clonotype was obtained from a human donor in good health (CMV status not recorded). Some clones in this sample may be carry-over from other donors' samples. This rearrangement joins TRBV6-1 to TRBJ2-3; D is undetermined. The CDR3 here is CASSPTDTQYF. The DNA for the CDR3 is TGTGCCAGCAGCCCAACAGATACGCAGTATTTT.